This entry describes one T cell receptor beta chain. Its target is not known. This specimen comes from a study of monozygotic twins with inflammatory bowel disease. The study's findings and limits: Nothing supported a single strong signal or clonotype that was associated with IBD. Separate T cell subtypes could not be resolved from one another. People with IBD had fewer clonotypes in common with others than healthy twins did, especially with disease activity.

Every TCR library used roughly 3,800 ng of total RNA. Following a re-call of the 5' RACE reads, TCRdb has one entry per CDR3 protein and lacks DNA. Its table lists fewer than 110,000 distinct CDR3 sequences. CDR1 ENHRY and CDR2 SYGVKD come from the germline V gene. There are 13 residues in the CDR3. Specimen: blood. The receptor's source is a human donor with ulcerative colitis or Crohn's disease, or a healthy co-twin of an affected twin (not recorded which). The chain combines TRBV10-3 with TRBJ1-3. The CDR3 loop is CAISDGVGNTIYF.